The T cell receptor (beta chain) under discussion was sequenced for a study of cytomegalovirus exposure and HLA in healthy donors. Study results and limitations: Most subjects had HLA-A and HLA-B alleles reportedly predicted accurately by TCR beta sequences. CMV serostatus was the sole immune exposure information available.

In the PCR, 60 Vbeta and 13 Jbeta primers were used. Methods used by the authors: There were around 77 million unique TCR beta chains by a later count, and approximately 11 million of them were shared. Here immunoSEQ multiplex PCR was the method, and the copy in TCRdb shows in-frame clones only, minus some. V, J and clone size derive from that table, while D and trimming were established from the DNA sequence. The data hold under 200,000 clones, with approximately 77% observed a single time. Germline lookup yields CDR1 SGHDT and CDR2 YYEEEE. The CDR3 contains 12 residues. Trimming left V 1 base short and J 4 bases short, with 6 bases between. Only a few counts were recorded for this clone. What it binds is not known. Each donor's status was that of a healthy bone marrow donor.

The clonotype originates from a male donor in good health and CMV-seropositive. The sample was PBMCs. The chain carries TRBV5-6 and TRBJ2-7; D is ambiguous. CDR3 DNA sequence: TGTGCCAGCAGCTTGTCCAGTTACGAGCAGTACTTC. It yields the protein CASSLSSYEQYF.